This T cell receptor beta chain was identified during a study of T cell repertoires in cytomegalovirus infection. TCRdb ran MiXCR on the reads and lists one entry per CDR3 protein. Of about 570,000 distinct CDR3 sequences listed, over 35% are singletons. This clonotype was detected only a few times. What it recognizes is unknown. Germline values: CDR1 SGHVS, CDR2 FQNEAQ. The CDR3 is made up of 14 amino acids. The V end was cut by 5 bases, the J end by 5 bases, with 16 bases between. This sample comprised cultured PBMCs, obtained from culture after CMV antigen stimulation. The TCR sequence derives from a human donor in good health (CMV status not recorded). Some clones in this sample may be carry-over from other donors' samples. The chain couples TRBV7-8 to TRBJ2-7, with a tentative D call TRBD2 (5 bases). The CDR3 sequence: CASSPRGRPHEQYF. The DNA for the CDR3 is TGTGCCAGCAGCCCCCGAGGGAGACCCCACGAGCAGTACTTC.